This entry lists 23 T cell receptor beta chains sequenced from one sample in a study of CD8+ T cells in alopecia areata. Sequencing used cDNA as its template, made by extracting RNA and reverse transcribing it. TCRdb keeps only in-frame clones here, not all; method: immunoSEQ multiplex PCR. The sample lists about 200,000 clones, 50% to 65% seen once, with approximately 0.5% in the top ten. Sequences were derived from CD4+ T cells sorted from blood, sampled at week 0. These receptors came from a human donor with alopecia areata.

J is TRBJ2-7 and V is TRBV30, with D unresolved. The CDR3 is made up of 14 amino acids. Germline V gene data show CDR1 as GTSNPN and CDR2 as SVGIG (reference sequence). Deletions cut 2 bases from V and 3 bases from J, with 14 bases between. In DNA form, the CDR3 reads TGTGCCTGGAGTCCAAGACGGACCAACTACGAGCAGTACTTC. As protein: CAWSPRRTNYEQYF. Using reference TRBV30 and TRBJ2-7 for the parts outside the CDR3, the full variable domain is SQTIHQWPATLVQPVGSPLSLECTVEGTSNPNLYWYRQAAGRGLQLLFYSVGIGQISSEVPQNLSASRPQDRQFILSSKKLLLSDSGFYLCAWSPRRTNYEQYFGPGTRLTVT.

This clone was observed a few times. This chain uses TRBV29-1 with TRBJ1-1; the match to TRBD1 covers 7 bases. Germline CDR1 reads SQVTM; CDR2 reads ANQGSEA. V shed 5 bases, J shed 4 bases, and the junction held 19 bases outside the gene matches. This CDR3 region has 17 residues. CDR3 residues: CSVFLVGTASAGTEAFF. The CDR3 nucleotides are TGCAGCGTTTTTCTTGTAGGGACAGCGAGTGCGGGCACTGAAGCTTTCTTT.

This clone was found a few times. The CDR3 nucleotides are TGTGCCAGCAGCTTAGGGACAGTTGGCTACACCTTC. Protein product: CASSLGTVGYTF. The chain links TRBV7-9 to TRBJ1-2; D may be TRBD1 (6 bases). Germline V CDR1 and CDR2: SEHNR, FQNEAQ (reference sequence). Trimming took off 1 base at V and 7 bases at J, with 7 bases between the two ends. The CDR3 loop spans 12 amino acids.

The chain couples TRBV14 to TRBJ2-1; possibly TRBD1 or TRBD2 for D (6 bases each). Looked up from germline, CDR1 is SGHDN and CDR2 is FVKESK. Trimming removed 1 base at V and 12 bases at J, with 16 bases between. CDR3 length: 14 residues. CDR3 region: CASSQALTGAGQFF. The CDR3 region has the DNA TGTGCCAGCAGCCAAGCTCTGACAGGAGCGGGGCAGTTCTTC.

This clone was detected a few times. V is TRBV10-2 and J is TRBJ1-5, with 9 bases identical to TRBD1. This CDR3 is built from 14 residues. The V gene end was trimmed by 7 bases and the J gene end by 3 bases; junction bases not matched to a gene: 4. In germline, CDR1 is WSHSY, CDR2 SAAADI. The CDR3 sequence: CASKGTGTNQPQHF. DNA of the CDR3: TGCGCCAGCAAGGGGACAGGGACCAATCAGCCCCAGCATTTT.

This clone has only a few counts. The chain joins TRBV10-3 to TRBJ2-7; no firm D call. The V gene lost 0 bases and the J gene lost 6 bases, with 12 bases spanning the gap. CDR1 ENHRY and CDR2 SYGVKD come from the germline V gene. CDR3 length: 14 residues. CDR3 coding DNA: TGTGCCATCAGTGAGTCGTGGGGTAAGGGCGAGCAGTACTTC. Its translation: CAISESWGKGEQYF.

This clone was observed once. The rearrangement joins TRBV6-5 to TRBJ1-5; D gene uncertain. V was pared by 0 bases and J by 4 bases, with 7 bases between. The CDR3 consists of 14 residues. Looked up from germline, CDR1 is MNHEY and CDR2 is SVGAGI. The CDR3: CASSYSSENQPQHF. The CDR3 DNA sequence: TGTGCCAGCAGTTACTCGTCAGAGAATCAGCCCCAGCATTTT.

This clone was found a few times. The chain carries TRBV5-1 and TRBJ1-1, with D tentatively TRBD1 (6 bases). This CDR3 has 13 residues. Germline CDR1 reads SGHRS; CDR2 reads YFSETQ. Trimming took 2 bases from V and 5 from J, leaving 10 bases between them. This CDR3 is CASSFGGRTEAFF. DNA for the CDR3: TGCGCCAGCAGCTTTGGGGGCCGGACTGAAGCTTTCTTT.

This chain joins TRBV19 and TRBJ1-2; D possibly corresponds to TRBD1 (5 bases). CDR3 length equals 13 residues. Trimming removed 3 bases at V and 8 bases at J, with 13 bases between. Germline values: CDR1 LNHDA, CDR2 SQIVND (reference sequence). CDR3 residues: CASSIQGTLGYTF. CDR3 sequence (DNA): TGTGCCAGTAGTATCCAGGGCACACTGGGCTACACCTTC. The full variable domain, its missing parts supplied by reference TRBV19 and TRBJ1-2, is DGGITQSPKYLFRKEGQNVTLSCEQNLNHDAMYWYRQDPGQGLRLIYYSQIVNDFQKGDIAEGYSVSREKKESFPLTVTSAQKNPTAFYLCASSIQGTLGYTFGSGTRLTVV.

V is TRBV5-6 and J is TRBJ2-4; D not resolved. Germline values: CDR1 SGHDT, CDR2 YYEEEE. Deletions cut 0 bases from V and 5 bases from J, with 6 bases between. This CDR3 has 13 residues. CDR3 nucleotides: TGTGCCAGCAGCTTGGTATCGCAAAACATTCAGTACTTC. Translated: CASSLVSQNIQYF. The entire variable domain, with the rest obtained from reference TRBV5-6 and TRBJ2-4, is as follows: DAGVTQSPTHLIKTRGQQVTLRCSPKSGHDTVSWYQQALGQGPQFIFQYYEEEERQRGNFPDRFSGHQFPNYSSELNVNALLLGDSALYLCASSLVSQNIQYFGAGTRLSVL.

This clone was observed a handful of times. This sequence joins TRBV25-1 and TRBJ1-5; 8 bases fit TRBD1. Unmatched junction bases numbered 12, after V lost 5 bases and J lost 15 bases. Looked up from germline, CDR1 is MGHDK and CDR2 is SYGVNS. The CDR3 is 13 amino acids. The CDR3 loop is CASSSSGQDLTHF. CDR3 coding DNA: TGTGCCAGCAGTTCATCGGGACAGGACCTCACGCATTTT.

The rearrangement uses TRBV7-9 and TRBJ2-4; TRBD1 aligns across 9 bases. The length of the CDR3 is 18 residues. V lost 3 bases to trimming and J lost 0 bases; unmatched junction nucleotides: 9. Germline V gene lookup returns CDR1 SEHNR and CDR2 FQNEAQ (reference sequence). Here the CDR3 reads CASSFGTGLALAKNIQYF. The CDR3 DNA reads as TGTGCCAGCAGCTTCGGGACAGGGTTAGCCCTAGCCAAAAACATTCAGTACTTC.

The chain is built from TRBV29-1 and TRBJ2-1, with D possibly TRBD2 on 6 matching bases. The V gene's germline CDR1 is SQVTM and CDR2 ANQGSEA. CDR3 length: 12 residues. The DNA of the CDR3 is TGCGCGAAGGCGCGCGCGGGGAATGAGCAGTTCTTC. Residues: CAKARAGNEQFF.

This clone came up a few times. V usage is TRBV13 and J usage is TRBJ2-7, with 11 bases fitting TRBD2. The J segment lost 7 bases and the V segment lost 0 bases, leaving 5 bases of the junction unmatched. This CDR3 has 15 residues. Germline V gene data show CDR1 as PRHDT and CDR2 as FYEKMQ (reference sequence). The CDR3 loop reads CASSLGLAGVREQYF. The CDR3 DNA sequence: TGTGCCAGCAGCTTAGGACTAGCGGGAGTGCGTGAGCAGTACTTC.

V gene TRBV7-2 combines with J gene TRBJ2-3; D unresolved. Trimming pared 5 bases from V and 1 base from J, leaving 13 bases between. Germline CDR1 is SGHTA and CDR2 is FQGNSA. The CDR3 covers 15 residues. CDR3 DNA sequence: TGTGCCAGCAGCCCACGGCTGTGGGGCACAGATACGCAGTATTTT. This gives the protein CASSPRLWGTDTQYF. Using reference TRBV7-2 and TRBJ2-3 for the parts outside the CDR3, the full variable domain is GAGVSQSPSNKVTEKGKDVELRCDPISGHTALYWYRQSLGQGLEFLIYFQGNSAPDKSGLPSDRFSAERTGGSVSTLTIQRTQQEDSAVYLCASSPRLWGTDTQYFGPGTRLTVL.

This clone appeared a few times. The CDR3 loop is CAWSRPRSKSGANVLTF. The CDR3, as DNA: TGTGCCTGGAGCAGGCCCAGGTCGAAATCTGGGGCCAACGTCCTGACTTTC. The rearrangement uses TRBV30 and TRBJ2-6; D gene ambiguous. Trimming removed 3 bases at V and 1 base at J, with 16 bases between. CDR3 length equals 17 residues. The germline gives CDR1 GTSNPN, CDR2 SVGIG (reference sequence).

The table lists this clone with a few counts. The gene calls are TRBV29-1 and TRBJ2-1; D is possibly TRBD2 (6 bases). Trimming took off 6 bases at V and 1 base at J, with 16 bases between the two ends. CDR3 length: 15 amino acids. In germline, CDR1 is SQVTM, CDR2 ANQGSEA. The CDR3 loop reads CSVAGLGRSYNEQFF. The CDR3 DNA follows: TGCAGCGTGGCCGGACTTGGGAGGTCCTACAATGAGCAGTTCTTC.

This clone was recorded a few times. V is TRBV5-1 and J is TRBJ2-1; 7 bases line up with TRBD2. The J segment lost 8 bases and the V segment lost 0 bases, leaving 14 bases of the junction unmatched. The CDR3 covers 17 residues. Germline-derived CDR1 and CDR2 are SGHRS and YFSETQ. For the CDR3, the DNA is TGCGCCAGCAGCTTGGTAGGAGCGGGTAGCGGGTCGGATGAGCAGTTCTTC. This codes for CASSLVGAGSGSDEQFF. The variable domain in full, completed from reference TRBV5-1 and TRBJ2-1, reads KAGVTQTPRYLIKTRGQQVTLSCSPISGHRSVSWYQQTPGQGLQFLFEYFSETQRNKGNFPGRFSGRQFSNSRSEMNVSTLELGDSALYLCASSLVGAGSGSDEQFFGPGTRLTVL.

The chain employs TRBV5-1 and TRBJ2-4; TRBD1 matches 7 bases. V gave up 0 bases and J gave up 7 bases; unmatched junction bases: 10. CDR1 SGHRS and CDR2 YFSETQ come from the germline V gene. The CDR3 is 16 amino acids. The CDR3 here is CASSLVTGRGMNIQYF. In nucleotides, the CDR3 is TGCGCCAGCAGCTTGGTGACAGGGAGAGGGATGAACATTCAGTACTTC.

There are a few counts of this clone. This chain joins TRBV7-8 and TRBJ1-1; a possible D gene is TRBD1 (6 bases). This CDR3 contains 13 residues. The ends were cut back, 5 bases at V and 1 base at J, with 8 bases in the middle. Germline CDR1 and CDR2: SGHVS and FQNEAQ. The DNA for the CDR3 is TGTGCCAGCAGCGGACAGCCGAACACTGAAGCTTTCTTT. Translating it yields CASSGQPNTEAFF. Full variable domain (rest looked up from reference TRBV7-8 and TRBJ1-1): GAGVSQSPRYKVAKRGQDVALRCDPISGHVSLFWYQQALGQGPEFLTYFQNEAQLDKSGLPSDRFFAERPEGSVSTLKIQRTQQEDSAVYLCASSGQPNTEAFFGQGTRLTVV.

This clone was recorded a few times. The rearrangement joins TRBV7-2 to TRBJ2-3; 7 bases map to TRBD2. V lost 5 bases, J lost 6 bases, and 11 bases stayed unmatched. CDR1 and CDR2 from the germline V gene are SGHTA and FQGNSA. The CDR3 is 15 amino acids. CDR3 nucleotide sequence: TGTGCCAGCAGCCCCGGACTAGGACGTGGGGATACGCAGTATTTT. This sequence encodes CASSPGLGRGDTQYF.

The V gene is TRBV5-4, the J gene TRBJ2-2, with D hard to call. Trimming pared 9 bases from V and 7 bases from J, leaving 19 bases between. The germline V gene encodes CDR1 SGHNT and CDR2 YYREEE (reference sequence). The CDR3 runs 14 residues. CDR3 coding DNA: TGTGCCACTTCCGGGCCCCCGGGTGGCGGGGAGCTGTTTTTT. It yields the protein CATSGPPGGGELFF.

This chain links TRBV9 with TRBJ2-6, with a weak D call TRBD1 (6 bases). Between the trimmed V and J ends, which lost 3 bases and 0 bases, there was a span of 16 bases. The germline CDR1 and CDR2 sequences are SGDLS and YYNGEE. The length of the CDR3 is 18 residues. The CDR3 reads CASSEGDGRPSGANVLTF. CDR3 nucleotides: TGTGCCAGCAGCGAGGGGGACGGTAGACCCTCTGGGGCCAACGTCCTGACTTTC. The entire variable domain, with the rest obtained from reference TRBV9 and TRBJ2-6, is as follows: DSGVTQTPKHLITATGQRVTLRCSPRSGDLSVYWYQQSLDQGLQFLIQYYNGEERAKGNILERFSAQQFPDLHSELNLSSLELGDSALYFCASSEGDGRPSGANVLTFGAGSRLTVL.